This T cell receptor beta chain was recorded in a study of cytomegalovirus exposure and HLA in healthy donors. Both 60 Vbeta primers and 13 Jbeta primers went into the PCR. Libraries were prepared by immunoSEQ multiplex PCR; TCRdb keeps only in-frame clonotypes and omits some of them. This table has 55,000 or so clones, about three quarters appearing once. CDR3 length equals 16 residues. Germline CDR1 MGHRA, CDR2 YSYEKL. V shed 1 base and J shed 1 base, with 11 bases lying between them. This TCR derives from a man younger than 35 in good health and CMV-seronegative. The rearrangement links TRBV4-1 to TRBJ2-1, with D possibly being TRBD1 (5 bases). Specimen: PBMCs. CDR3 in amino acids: CASSQGSAGSYNEQFF. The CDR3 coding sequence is TGCGCCAGCAGCCAAGGGTCTGCAGGGTCCTACAATGAGCAGTTCTTC.